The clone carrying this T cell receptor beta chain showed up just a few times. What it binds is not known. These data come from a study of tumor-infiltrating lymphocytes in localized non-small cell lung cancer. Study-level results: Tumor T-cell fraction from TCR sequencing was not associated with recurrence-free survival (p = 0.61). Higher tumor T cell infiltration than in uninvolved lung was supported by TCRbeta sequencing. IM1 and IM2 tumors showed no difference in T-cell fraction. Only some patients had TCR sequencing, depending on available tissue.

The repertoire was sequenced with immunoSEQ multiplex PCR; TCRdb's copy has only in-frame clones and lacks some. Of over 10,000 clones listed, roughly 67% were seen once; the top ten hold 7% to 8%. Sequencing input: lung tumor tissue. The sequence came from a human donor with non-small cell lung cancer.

The chain's CDR3 is CAWSPRDRGPQHF. In DNA, the CDR3 is TGTGCCTGGAGCCCCAGGGACCGAGGTCCCCAGCATTTT. The V call is TRBV30, the J call TRBJ1-5; D possibly corresponds to TRBD1 (5 bases). This CDR3 comprises 13 residues. Per the germline V gene, CDR1 is GTSNPN and CDR2 is SVGIG (reference sequence). V lost 3 bases and J lost 10, with 16 bases in between.